Given below is one T cell receptor beta chain in context. CDR1 is SGHVS and CDR2 is FNYEAQ in the germline V gene. The CDR3 runs 16 residues. The trim removed 1 base at V and 0 bases at J, leaving 3 bases unmatched. A second PCR of about 7 to 11 cycles used a sample-barcoded 5' primer and a J-beta primer mix. A single record per CDR3 protein comes from TCRdb applying MiXCR to the 5' RACE reads. Of around 940,000 distinct CDR3 sequences in the sample, 51% were seen once. The data derive from a study of blood T cells in healthy people across ages. Specimen: blood. The rearrangement links TRBV7-6 to TRBJ2-7, with TRBD2 matching 10 bases. This TCR derives from a woman in her fifties or sixties in good health. Written as DNA, the CDR3 is TGTGCCAGCAGCTTAGTAGCGGGGGGATGCTCCTACGAGCAGTACTTC. This sequence encodes CASSLVAGGCSYEQYF.